The 23 T cell receptor beta chains below come from one sample, sequenced in a study of blood T cell repertoires in COVID-19. Sequencing used immunoSEQ multiplex PCR; TCRdb keeps in-frame clones, though not all of them. This table has some 670,000 clones, 85% to 90% appearing once. Sequencing was performed on peripheral blood. The origin of the receptors is a woman between 18 and 29 years old with acute or convalescent COVID-19.

The chain combines TRBV12-5 with TRBJ1-2; 7 bases match TRBD1. Germline V gives CDR1 LGHNT, CDR2 FRNRAP. After removal of 0 bases from V and 2 bases from J, the junction contained 12 bases not matched to a gene. This CDR3 has 18 residues. CDR3 nucleotide sequence: TGTGCTAGTGGTTTGGTACTCGCTTCTACCAGGGGGAACTATGGCTACACCTTC. As protein: CASGLVLASTRGNYGYTF.

The rearrangement joins TRBV5-1 to TRBJ2-3, with 12 nucleotides matching TRBD2. The CDR3 is 13 amino acids. The trim removed 5 bases at V and 8 bases at J, leaving 3 bases unmatched. Germline loops: CDR1 SGHRS, CDR2 YFSETQ. The CDR3 nucleotides read TGCGCCAGCAGAGGACTAGCGGGGAGTACGCAGTATTTT. Translation gives CASRGLAGSTQYF. The variable domain in full, completed from reference TRBV5-1 and TRBJ2-3, reads KAGVTQTPRYLIKTRGQQVTLSCSPISGHRSVSWYQQTPGQGLQFLFEYFSETQRNKGNFPGRFSGRQFSNSRSEMNVSTLELGDSALYLCASRGLAGSTQYFGPGTRLTVL.

The rearrangement joins TRBV25-1 to TRBJ2-7; D remains unclear. Germline loops: CDR1 MGHDK, CDR2 SYGVNS. The CDR3 spans 13 residues. Trimming removed 4 bases at V and 3 bases at J, with 10 bases between. This chain's CDR3 is CASSGVGVYEQYF. CDR3 DNA: TGTGCCAGCAGTGGCGTGGGCGTCTACGAGCAGTACTTC.

The chain recombines TRBV7-9 with TRBJ2-6; 7 nucleotides align to TRBD2. CDR3 length equals 15 residues. CDR1 and CDR2 from the germline V gene are SEHNR and FQNEAQ (reference sequence). The V segment lost 8 bases and the J segment 0 bases; nucleotides outside the gene matches: 4. CDR3 sequence: CASPRGDSGANVLTF. The CDR3 nucleotides are TGTGCCAGCCCTCGGGGGGACTCTGGGGCCAACGTCCTGACTTTC.

The V gene is TRBV27, the J gene TRBJ1-6; D remains unclear. There are 13 residues in the CDR3. Trimming shortened V by 3 bases and J by 9 bases, and 9 bases separated the two germline ends. From germline, CDR1 is MNHEY and CDR2 SMNVEV (reference sequence). The CDR3 loop is CASSLQRGSPLHF. CDR3 sequence (DNA): TGTGCCAGCAGTTTGCAGCGGGGTTCACCCCTCCACTTT.

The chain combines TRBV6-4 with TRBJ2-3; 8 nucleotides line up with TRBD1. J was trimmed by 1 base and V by 4 bases; bases with no gene match: 7. The germline V gene has CDR1 MRHNA and CDR2 SNTAGT. The CDR3 has 16 amino acids. This chain's CDR3 is CASSALGTGGTDTQYF. DNA of the CDR3: TGTGCCAGCAGTGCACTCGGGACAGGCGGCACAGATACGCAGTATTTT.

This chain uses TRBV9 with TRBJ1-5; 7 nucleotides line up with TRBD1. Trimming at V came to 4 bases and at J to 3 bases, leaving 4 bases not matched to a gene. Germline CDR1 and CDR2: SGDLS and YYNGEE. The CDR3 runs 14 residues. The chain's CDR3 is CASSPGTDNQPQHF. The DNA of the CDR3 is TGTGCCAGCAGCCCCGGGACAGACAATCAGCCCCAGCATTTT.

The chain combines TRBV5-1 with TRBJ1-2, with a weak D call TRBD1 (6 bases). This CDR3 comprises 14 residues. The germline CDR1 and CDR2 sequences are SGHRS and YFSETQ. Trimming removed 7 bases at V and 2 bases at J, with 15 bases between. This CDR3 is CASVQTGPNYGYTF. For the CDR3, the DNA is TGCGCCAGCGTCCAGACAGGCCCCAACTATGGCTACACCTTC.

CDR3 loop: CASSLLAGGPSEQFF. For the CDR3, the DNA is TGTGCCAGCAGCCTTCTAGCGGGGGGGCCTAGTGAGCAGTTCTTC. J is TRBJ2-1 and V is TRBV3-1 (or the pseudogene TRBV3-2); 12 bases are shared with TRBD2. Trimming cost V 4 bases and J 9 bases; bases outside gene matches: 7. Germline V gene lookup returns CDR1 LGHDT and CDR2 YNNKEL (reference sequence). The CDR3 contains 15 residues.

This sequence joins TRBV6-5 and TRBJ1-6; D remains ambiguous. Germline loops: CDR1 MNHEY, CDR2 SVGAGI. V lost 6 bases and J 14 bases, leaving 11 bases between the germline ends. The CDR3 runs to 11 residues. The CDR3 region has the DNA TGTGCCAGCAGCTGGACTGGATCCCTCCACTTT. As protein: CASSWTGSLHF.

The V and J genes are TRBV5-1 and TRBJ2-1, with TRBD2 identical over 15 bases. V was clipped by 0 bases and J by 2 bases; unmatched bases: 6. Germline V gives CDR1 SGHRS, CDR2 YFSETQ. The CDR3 sequence is 19 residues long. The CDR3 DNA reads TGCGCCAGCAGCTTGGGGACTAGCGGGGGGGCCAGAACCTACAATGAGCAGTTCTTC. It codes for CASSLGTSGGARTYNEQFF.

The chain couples TRBV6-5 to TRBJ2-3, with D perhaps TRBD1 (5 bases). Germline loops: CDR1 MNHEY, CDR2 SVGAGI. V lost 6 bases and J 2 bases, leaving 9 bases between the germline ends. CDR3 length equals 13 residues. The CDR3 spells CASSLRVTDTQYF. The CDR3 DNA follows: TGTGCCAGCAGCCTCAGGGTCACAGATACGCAGTATTTT.

The chain employs TRBV6-6 and TRBJ2-7; 7 bases are a match to TRBD1. This CDR3 is built from 15 residues. V shed 5 bases, J shed 2 bases, and the junction held 9 bases outside the gene matches. Germline V gene sequence: CDR1 MNHNY, CDR2 SVGAGI (reference sequence). The CDR3 nucleotides are TGTGCCAGCAGTCATCGACAGGGAAGGCCCTACGAGCAGTACTTC. Its translation: CASSHRQGRPYEQYF.

This rearrangement joins TRBV11-2 to TRBJ1-2; tentative D call: TRBD1 (6 bases). The CDR3 totals 14 residues. From germline, CDR1 is SGHAT and CDR2 FQNNGV. Trimming removed 5 bases at V and 4 bases at J, with 14 bases between. CDR3 DNA sequence: TGTGCCAGCAGCGCTTTGGGGGCCGGCTATGGCTACACCTTC. As protein: CASSALGAGYGYTF.

V and J are TRBV24-1 and TRBJ2-1, with D hard to call. The germline V gene encodes CDR1 KGHDR and CDR2 SFDVKD. There are 15 residues in the CDR3. V was trimmed by 0 bases and J by 9 bases, leaving 14 bases between them. The DNA for the CDR3 is TGTGCCACCAGTGATTTGACCCCATCTCGAGCTGAGCAGTTCTTC. This sequence encodes CATSDLTPSRAEQFF.

V gene TRBV6-5 combines with J gene TRBJ1-2; D may be TRBD1 (6 bases). V was shortened by 8 bases and J by 4 bases, with 17 bases between the two germline ends. There are 14 residues in the CDR3. The V gene's germline CDR1 is MNHEY and CDR2 SVGAGI. The CDR3: CASDENQGIYGYTF. The CDR3 nucleotides are TGTGCCAGCGACGAGAATCAGGGGATCTATGGCTACACCTTC.

V and J are TRBV18 and TRBJ1-3; a possible D gene is TRBD1 (5 bases). CDR1 and CDR2 (germline): KGHSH, LQKENI. The CDR3 is 15 residues long. Trimming took off 8 bases at V and 2 bases at J, with 16 bases between the two ends. CDR3 DNA: TGTGCCAGCGACCGGGACTCCGCGCCTGGAAACACCATATATTTT. Residues: CASDRDSAPGNTIYF.

CDR3 nucleotide sequence: TGTGCCAGCGGGGGGGCCCAGTCGAGTGAGCAGTTCTTC. This sequence encodes CASGGAQSSEQFF. The rearrangement links TRBV19 to TRBJ2-1; 8 positions agree with TRBD2. V was clipped by 9 bases and J by 9 bases; unmatched bases: 10. Germline lookup yields CDR1 LNHDA and CDR2 SQIVND (reference sequence). This CDR3 has 13 residues.

This clone is a singleton in its sample. The CDR3 DNA reads as TGTGCCAGCAGTTTGTACGGAGATGGCTACACCTTC. It specifies CASSLYGDGYTF. This chain uses TRBV27 with TRBJ1-2; the D is unclear. The CDR3 contains 12 residues. CDR1 MNHEY and CDR2 SMNVEV come from the germline V gene (reference sequence). The germline V and J ends were trimmed by 3 bases and 6 bases, with 8 bases remaining between them.

The chain uses TRBV3-1 (or the pseudogene TRBV3-2) and TRBJ1-2; no definite D call. V lost 4 bases to trimming and J lost 2 bases, with 14 bases between them. Germline CDR1 is LGHDT and CDR2 is YNNKEL (reference sequence). This CDR3 has 15 residues. The CDR3 DNA follows: TGTGCCAGCAGCCCGAGTCAACTTGTAAACTATGGCTACACCTTC. Protein product: CASSPSQLVNYGYTF.

The J gene is TRBJ2-7, the V gene TRBV7-9, with 7 bases that match TRBD2. The V gene's germline CDR1 is SEHNR and CDR2 FQNEAQ (reference sequence). Trimming at V came to 5 bases and at J to 2 bases, leaving 12 bases not matched to a gene. CDR3 size: 16 residues. The CDR3 DNA reads TGTGCCAGCAGCCACCCGCAAGCGGGGATAACCTACGAGCAGTACTTC. It specifies CASSHPQAGITYEQYF.

V gene TRBV29-1 combines with J gene TRBJ1-2, with TRBD1 identical over 10 bases. The trim removed 6 bases at V and 10 bases at J, leaving 11 bases unmatched. This CDR3 is 13 amino acids long. Germline V gene data show CDR1 as SQVTM and CDR2 as ANQGSEA. The CDR3 coding sequence is TGCAGCGTCTTACGGGACAGGGGCGCCAACTACACCTTC. Translation gives CSVLRDRGANYTF.

The gene calls are TRBV19 and TRBJ1-6; weak D call: TRBD1 (5 bases). The CDR3 is made up of 15 amino acids. Germline CDR1 reads LNHDA; CDR2 reads SQIVND (reference sequence). V gave up 6 bases and J gave up 5 bases, with 14 bases separating them. The CDR3, as DNA: TGTGCCAGTAGCCTACGTGCGGGGGATAATTCACCCCTCCACTTT. Amino acids: CASSLRAGDNSPLHF.